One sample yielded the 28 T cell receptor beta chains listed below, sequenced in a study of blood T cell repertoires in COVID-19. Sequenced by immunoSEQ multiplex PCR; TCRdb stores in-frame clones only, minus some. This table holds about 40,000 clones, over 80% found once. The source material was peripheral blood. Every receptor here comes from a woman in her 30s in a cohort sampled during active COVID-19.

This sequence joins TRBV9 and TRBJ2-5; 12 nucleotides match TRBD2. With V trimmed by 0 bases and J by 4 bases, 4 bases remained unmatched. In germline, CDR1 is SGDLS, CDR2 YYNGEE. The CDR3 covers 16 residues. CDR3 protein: CASSVGLAGGGETQYF. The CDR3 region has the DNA TGTGCCAGCAGCGTAGGGCTAGCGGGAGGGGGAGAGACCCAGTACTTC.

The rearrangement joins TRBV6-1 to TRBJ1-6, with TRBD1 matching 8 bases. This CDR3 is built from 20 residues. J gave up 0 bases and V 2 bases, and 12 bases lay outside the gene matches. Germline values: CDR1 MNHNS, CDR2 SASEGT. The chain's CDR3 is CASSESPGRGRFSYNSPLHF. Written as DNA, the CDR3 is TGTGCCAGCAGTGAATCCCCAGGCAGGGGGCGCTTCTCCTATAATTCACCCCTCCACTTT.

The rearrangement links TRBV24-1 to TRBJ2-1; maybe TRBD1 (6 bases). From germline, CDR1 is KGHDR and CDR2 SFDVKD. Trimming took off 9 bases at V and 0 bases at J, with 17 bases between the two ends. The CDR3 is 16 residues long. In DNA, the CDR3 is TGTGCCACCGGACAGTCCAGGGATTCCTCCTACAATGAGCAGTTCTTC. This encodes CATGQSRDSSYNEQFF.

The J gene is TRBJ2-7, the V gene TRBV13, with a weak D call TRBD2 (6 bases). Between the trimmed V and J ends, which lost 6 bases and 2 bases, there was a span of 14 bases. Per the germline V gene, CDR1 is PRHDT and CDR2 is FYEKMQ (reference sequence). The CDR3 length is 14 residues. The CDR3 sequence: CASSYRDSTYEQYF. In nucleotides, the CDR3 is TGTGCCAGCAGTTATCGGGACTCCACCTACGAGCAGTACTTC. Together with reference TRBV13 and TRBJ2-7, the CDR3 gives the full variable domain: AAGVIQSPRHLIKEKRETATLKCYPIPRHDTVYWYQQGPGQDPQFLISFYEKMQSDKGSIPDRFSAQQFSDYHSELNMSSLELGDSALYFCASSYRDSTYEQYFGPGTRLTVT.

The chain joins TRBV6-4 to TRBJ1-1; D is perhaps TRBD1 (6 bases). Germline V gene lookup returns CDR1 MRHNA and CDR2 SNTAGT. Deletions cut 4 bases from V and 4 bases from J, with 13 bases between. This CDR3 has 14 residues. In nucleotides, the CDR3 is TGTGCCAGCAGTGCCCGGGGAGGGGGCACTGAAGCTTTCTTT. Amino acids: CASSARGGGTEAFF.

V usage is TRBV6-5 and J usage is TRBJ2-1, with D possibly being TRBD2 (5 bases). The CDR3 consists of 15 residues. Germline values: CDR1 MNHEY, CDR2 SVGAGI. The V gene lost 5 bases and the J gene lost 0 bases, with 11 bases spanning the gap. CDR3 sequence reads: CASSSGLSSYNEQFF. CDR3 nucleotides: TGTGCCAGCAGTAGCGGACTGAGCTCCTACAATGAGCAGTTCTTC.

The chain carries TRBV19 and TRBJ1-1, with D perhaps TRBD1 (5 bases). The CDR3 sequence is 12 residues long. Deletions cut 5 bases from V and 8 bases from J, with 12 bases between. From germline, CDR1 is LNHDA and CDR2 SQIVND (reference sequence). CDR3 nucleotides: TGTGCCAGTAGTCCTGGGGGGAGAGAAGCTTTCTTT. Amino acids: CASSPGGREAFF.

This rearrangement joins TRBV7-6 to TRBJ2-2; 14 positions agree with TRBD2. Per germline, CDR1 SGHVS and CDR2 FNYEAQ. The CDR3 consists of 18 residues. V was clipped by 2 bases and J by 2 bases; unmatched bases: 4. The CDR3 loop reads CASSLRLAGGPNTGELFF. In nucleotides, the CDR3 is TGTGCCAGCAGCTTACGACTAGCGGGAGGGCCAAACACCGGGGAGCTGTTTTTT.

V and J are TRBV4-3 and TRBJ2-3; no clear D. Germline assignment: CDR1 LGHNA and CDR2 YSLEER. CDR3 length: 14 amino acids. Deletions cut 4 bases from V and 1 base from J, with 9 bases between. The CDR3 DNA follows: TGCGCCAGCAGCCCTTCGAGCGGCACAGATACGCAGTATTTT. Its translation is CASSPSSGTDTQYF.

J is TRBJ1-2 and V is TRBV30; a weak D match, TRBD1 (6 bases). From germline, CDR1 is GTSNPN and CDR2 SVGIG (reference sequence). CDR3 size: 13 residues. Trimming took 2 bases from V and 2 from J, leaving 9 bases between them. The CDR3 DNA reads TGTGCCTGGAGTCGGACAGACAACTATGGCTACACCTTC. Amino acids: CAWSRTDNYGYTF.

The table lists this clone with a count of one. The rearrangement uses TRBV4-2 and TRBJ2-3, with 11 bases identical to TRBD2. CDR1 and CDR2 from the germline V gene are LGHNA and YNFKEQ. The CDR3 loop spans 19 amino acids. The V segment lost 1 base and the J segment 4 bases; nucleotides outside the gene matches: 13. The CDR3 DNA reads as TGTGCCAGCAGCCAAGCTTGGCGACTAGCGGGGCAGAAATCAGATACGCAGTATTTT. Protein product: CASSQAWRLAGQKSDTQYF.

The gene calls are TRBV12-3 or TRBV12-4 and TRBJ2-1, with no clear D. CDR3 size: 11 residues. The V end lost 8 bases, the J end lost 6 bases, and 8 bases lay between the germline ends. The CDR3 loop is CASRSANEQFF. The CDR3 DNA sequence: TGTGCCAGCCGGTCCGCCAATGAGCAGTTCTTC.

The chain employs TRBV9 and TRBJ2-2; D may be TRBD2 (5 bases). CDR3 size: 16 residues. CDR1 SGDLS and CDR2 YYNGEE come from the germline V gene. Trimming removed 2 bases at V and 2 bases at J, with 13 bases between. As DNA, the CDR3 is TGTGCCAGCAGCGTCCAGATCGGGAAAAACACCGGGGAGCTGTTTTTT. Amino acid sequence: CASSVQIGKNTGELFF.

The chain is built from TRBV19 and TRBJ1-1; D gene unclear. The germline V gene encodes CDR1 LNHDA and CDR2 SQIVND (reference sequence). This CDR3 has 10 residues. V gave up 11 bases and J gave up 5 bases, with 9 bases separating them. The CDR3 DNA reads TGTGCCTCCCGGCGGACTGAAGCTTTCTTT. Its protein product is CASRRTEAFF.

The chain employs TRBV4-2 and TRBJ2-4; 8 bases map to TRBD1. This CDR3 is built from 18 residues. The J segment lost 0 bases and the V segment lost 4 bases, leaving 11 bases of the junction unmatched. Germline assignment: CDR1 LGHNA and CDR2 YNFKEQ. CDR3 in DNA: TGTGCCAGCAGCCGCAGCGTGGACAGGGTGATAGCCAAAAACATTCAGTACTTC. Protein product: CASSRSVDRVIAKNIQYF.

The CDR3 DNA sequence: TGTGCCAGCAACGGGTTCGGGAGACCCTACAATGAGCAGTTCTTC. Translation: CASNGFGRPYNEQFF. The J gene is TRBJ2-1, the V gene TRBV7-8; D may be TRBD2 (6 bases). The CDR3 covers 15 residues. Germline-derived CDR1 and CDR2 are SGHVS and FQNEAQ. Trimming took off 7 bases at V and 2 bases at J, with 15 bases between the two ends. Full variable domain (missing parts from reference TRBV7-8 and TRBJ2-1): GAGVSQSPRYKVAKRGQDVALRCDPISGHVSLFWYQQALGQGPEFLTYFQNEAQLDKSGLPSDRFFAERPEGSVSTLKIQRTQQEDSAVYLCASNGFGRPYNEQFFGPGTRLTVL.

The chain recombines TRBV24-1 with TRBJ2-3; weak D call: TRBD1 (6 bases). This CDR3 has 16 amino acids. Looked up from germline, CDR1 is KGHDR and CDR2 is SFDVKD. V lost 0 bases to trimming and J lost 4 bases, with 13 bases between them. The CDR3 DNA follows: TGTGCCACCAGTGATTTGCGGCAGGGGAGCCCAGATACGCAGTATTTT. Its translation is CATSDLRQGSPDTQYF.

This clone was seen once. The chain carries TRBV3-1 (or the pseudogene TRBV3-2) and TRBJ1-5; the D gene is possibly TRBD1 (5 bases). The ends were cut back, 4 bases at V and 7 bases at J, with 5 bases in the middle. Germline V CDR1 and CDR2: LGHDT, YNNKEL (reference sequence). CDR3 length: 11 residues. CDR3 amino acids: CASSPGQPQHF. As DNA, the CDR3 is TGTGCCAGCAGCCCAGGGCAGCCCCAGCATTTT.

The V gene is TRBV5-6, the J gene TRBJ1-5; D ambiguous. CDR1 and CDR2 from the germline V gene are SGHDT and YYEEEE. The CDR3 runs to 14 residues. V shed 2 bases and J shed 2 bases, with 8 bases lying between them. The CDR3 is CASSFTTGNQPQHF. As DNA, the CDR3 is TGTGCCAGCAGCTTTACTACCGGCAATCAGCCCCAGCATTTT.

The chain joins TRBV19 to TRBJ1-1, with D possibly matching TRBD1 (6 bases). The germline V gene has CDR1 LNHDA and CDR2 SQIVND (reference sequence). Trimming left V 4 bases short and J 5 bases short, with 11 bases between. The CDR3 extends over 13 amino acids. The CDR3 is CASSTDRTTEAFF. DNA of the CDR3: TGTGCCAGTAGTACCGACAGGACTACTGAAGCTTTCTTT. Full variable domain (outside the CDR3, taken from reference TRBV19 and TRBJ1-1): DGGITQSPKYLFRKEGQNVTLSCEQNLNHDAMYWYRQDPGQGLRLIYYSQIVNDFQKGDIAEGYSVSREKKESFPLTVTSAQKNPTAFYLCASSTDRTTEAFFGQGTRLTVV.

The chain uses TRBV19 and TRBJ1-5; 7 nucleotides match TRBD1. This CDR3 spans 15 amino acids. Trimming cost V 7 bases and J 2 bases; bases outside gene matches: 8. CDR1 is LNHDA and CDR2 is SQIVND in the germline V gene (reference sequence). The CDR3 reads CASNSRGNGNQPQHF. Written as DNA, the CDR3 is TGTGCCAGTAATTCCAGGGGGAATGGCAATCAGCCCCAGCATTTT. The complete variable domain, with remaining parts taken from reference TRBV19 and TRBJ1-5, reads DGGITQSPKYLFRKEGQNVTLSCEQNLNHDAMYWYRQDPGQGLRLIYYSQIVNDFQKGDIAEGYSVSREKKESFPLTVTSAQKNPTAFYLCASNSRGNGNQPQHFGDGTRLSIL.

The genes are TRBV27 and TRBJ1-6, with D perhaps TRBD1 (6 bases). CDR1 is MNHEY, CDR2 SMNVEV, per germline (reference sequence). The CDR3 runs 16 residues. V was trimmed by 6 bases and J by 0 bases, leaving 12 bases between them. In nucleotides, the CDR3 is TGTGCCAGCAGCTCCCAACAGGGCTCCTATAATTCACCCCTCCACTTT. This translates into CASSSQQGSYNSPLHF.

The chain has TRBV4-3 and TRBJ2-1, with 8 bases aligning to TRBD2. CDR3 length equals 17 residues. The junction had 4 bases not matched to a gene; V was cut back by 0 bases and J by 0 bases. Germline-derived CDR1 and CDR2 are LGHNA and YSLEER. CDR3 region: CASSQDRLAGSYNEQFF. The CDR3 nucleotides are TGCGCCAGCAGCCAAGATAGGCTAGCGGGCTCCTACAATGAGCAGTTCTTC.

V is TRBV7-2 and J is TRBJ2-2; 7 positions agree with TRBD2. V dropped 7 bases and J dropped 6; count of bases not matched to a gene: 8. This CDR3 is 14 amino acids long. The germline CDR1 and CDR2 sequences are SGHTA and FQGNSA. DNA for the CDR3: TGTGCCAGCACCCTTTTAGCGGGTTCCGGGGAGCTGTTTTTT. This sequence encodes CASTLLAGSGELFF.

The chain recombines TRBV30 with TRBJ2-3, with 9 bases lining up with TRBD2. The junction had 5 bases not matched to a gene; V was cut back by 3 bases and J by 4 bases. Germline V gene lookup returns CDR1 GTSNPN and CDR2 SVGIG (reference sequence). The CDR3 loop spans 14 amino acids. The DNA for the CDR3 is TGTGCCTGGAGATTAGCGGGAGCTTCAGATACGCAGTATTTT. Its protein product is CAWRLAGASDTQYF.

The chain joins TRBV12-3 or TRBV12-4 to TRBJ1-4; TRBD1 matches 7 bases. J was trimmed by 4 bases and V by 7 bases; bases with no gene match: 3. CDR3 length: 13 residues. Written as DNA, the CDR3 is TGTGCCAGCACCCGGGACAGTAATGAAAAACTGTTTTTT. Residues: CASTRDSNEKLFF.

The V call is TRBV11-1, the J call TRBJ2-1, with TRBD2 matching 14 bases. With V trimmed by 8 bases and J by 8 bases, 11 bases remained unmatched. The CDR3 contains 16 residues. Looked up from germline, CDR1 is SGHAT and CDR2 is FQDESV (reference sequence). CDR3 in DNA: TGTGCCAGCGCCCCGCGGGGACTAGCGGGAGTTGATGAGCAGTTCTTC. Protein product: CASAPRGLAGVDEQFF.

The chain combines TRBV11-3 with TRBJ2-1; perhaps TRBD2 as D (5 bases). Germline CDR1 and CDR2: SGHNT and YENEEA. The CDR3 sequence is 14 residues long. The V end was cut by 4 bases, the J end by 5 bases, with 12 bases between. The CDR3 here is CASSWPGIHNEQFF. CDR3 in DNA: TGTGCCAGCAGCTGGCCCGGGATCCACAATGAGCAGTTCTTC.